The rows below give T cell receptor beta chains drawn from one sample of a study of cytomegalovirus exposure and HLA in healthy donors. Some clones are missing from TCRdb's copy, which holds only in-frame ones; the method was immunoSEQ multiplex PCR. This table holds 150,000 to 200,000 clones, roughly 80% found once. The sample consisted of PBMCs. These receptors were taken from a male donor in good health and CMV-seropositive. The CDR3 runs from the conserved cysteine through the conserved F or W. The D gene is left open where the match is weak. The size of a clone is reported for some rows only, either as once, few or many, or as a class for expanded clones.

D	size	J	V	CDR3	DNA
TRBD2	once	TRBJ2-3	TRBV27	CASSQRGRAETDTQYF	TGTGCCAGCAGTCAGCGTGGGAGGGCCGAAACAGATACGCAGTATTTT
NA	NA	TRBJ2-7	TRBV6-5	CASSYSGGPYEQYF	TGTGCCAGCAGTTACTCGGGGGGGCCCTACGAGCAGTACTTC
NA	NA	TRBJ2-1	TRBV28	CASRLSASVGQFF	TGTGCCAGCAGACTATCAGCTAGCGTAGGGCAGTTCTTC
TRBD2	NA	TRBJ2-7	TRBV14	CASSQEAGLATNEQYF	TGTGCCAGCAGCCAAGAAGCAGGACTAGCGACGAACGAGCAGTACTTC
NA	NA	TRBJ1-4	TRBV19	CASSADSAGGEKLFF	TGTGCCAGTAGTGCCGACTCCGCGGGTGGGGAAAAACTGTTTTTT
NA	once	TRBJ1-4	TRBV5-1	CASSLDGADEKLFF	TGCGCCAGCAGCCTGGACGGTGCTGATGAAAAACTGTTTTTT
NA	NA	TRBJ2-7	TRBV19	CASSPGVYKYEQYF	TGTGCCAGTAGTCCCGGGGTGTACAAATACGAGCAGTACTTC
TRBD1	NA	TRBJ1-1	TRBV6-6	CASSYTGANTEAFF	TGTGCCAGCAGTTACACAGGGGCGAACACTGAAGCTTTCTTT
TRBD2	NA	TRBJ2-3	TRBV5-8	CASSPFSWGGGAGDTQYF	TGTGCCAGCAGCCCCTTTTCGTGGGGCGGGGGGGCCGGGGATACGCAGTATTTT
NA	NA	TRBJ2-7	TRBV27	CASSLYWAGSSYEQYF	TGTGCCAGCAGCCTATATTGGGCGGGGAGCTCCTACGAGCAGTACTTC
NA	NA	TRBJ1-5	TRBV6-5	CASSYVRSSNQPQHF	TGTGCCAGCAGTTACGTGCGGTCAAGCAATCAGCCCCAGCATTTT
NA	NA	TRBJ2-7	TRBV5-4	CASGGGPTSYEQYF	TGTGCCAGCGGAGGAGGCCCTACGTCCTACGAGCAGTACTTC
TRBD1	NA	TRBJ2-7	TRBV2	CASRQGAYEQYF	TGTGCCAGTCGACAGGGAGCCTACGAGCAGTACTTC